This TCR beta chain was profiled in a study of cytomegalovirus exposure and HLA in healthy donors. Study-wide results and caveats: Common viral pathogens seemed to be connected with several of the most significant clusters, according to a later analysis. Clonal expansion was found to be greater in HLA-associated TCR beta chains than in equally common others in a later analysis. Serostatus for CMV was the only available immune exposure information.

As regards this clone: Its antigen is still unknown.

PCR amplification relied on 60 Vbeta primers (plus 13 Jbeta primers). Assay: immunoSEQ multiplex PCR; the TCRdb copy retains only in-frame clones and omits some. The sample has about 190,000 clones, over 60% seen once; the top ten hold about 5%. V lost 4 bases and J 4 bases, leaving 17 bases between the germline ends. The CDR3 extends over 16 amino acids. Germline assignment: CDR1 SGHAT and CDR2 FQNNGV. The sequence was obtained from a man younger than 40 in good health and CMV-seropositive. The specimen sequenced was PBMCs. The V gene is TRBV11-2, the J gene TRBJ2-1; D is undetermined. CDR3 nucleotide sequence: TGTGCCAGCAGCTCCCCGCCCCCTCTACCGTACAATGAGCAGTTCTTC. Protein: CASSSPPPLPYNEQFF.